The 11 T cell receptor beta chains reported below all come from one sample, sequenced in a study of response to subunit inactivated influenza vaccine. Using its own MiXCR run on the RT-PCR reads, TCRdb lists one record per CDR3 protein. The table includes roughly 500,000 distinct CDR3 sequences, 16% detected once. The sample here was CD4+ T cells sorted from PBMCs, taken around 2 years after vaccination. These receptors were obtained from a man in his fifties or sixties who received an inactivated influenza vaccine.

This clonotype has only a few counts. This chain uses TRBV6-6 with TRBJ2-1, with D uncertain. The CDR3 is 12 amino acids. Germline V lookup: CDR1 MNHNY, CDR2 SVGAGI (reference sequence). V was pared by 7 bases and J by 8 bases, with 12 bases between. The CDR3 DNA follows: TGTGCCAGCACCTCCCAAGTGGATGAGCAGTTCTTC. Its translation is CASTSQVDEQFF.

This chain uses TRBV9 with TRBJ2-3, with 15 bases fitting TRBD2. The CDR3 runs to 16 residues. In germline, CDR1 is SGDLS, CDR2 YYNGEE. J lost 5 bases, V lost 4 bases, and 5 bases had no gene match. The DNA for the CDR3 is TGTGCCAGCAGCTCCGGGACTAGCGGGAGGAAAGATACGCAGTATTTT. Translation: CASSSGTSGRKDTQYF.

The chain is built from TRBV29-1 and TRBJ2-1, with D possibly matching TRBD2 (6 bases). The ends were cut back, 5 bases at V and 5 bases at J, with 19 bases in the middle. Germline CDR1 is SQVTM and CDR2 is ANQGSEA. CDR3 length: 15 amino acids. CDR3 loop: CSVSWGWGDNNEQFF. CDR3 sequence (DNA): TGCAGCGTTAGCTGGGGGTGGGGGGATAACAATGAGCAGTTCTTC.

There are a few counts of this clonotype. A read error may account for a junction end that differs from germline. The J gene is TRBJ2-5, the V gene TRBV25-1, with a weak D call TRBD2 (6 bases). Germline assignment: CDR1 MGHDK and CDR2 SYGVNS. The CDR3 totals 11 residues. The CDR3 loop reads CASSELGTLNF. For the CDR3, the DNA is TGTGCCAGCAGTGAACTCGGGACTCTTAACTTC.

This clonotype was counted at least ten times. This chain uses TRBV7-2 with TRBJ2-1, with D possibly called TRBD1 or TRBD2 (6 bases each). CDR1 and CDR2 (germline): SGHTA, FQGNSA. The length of the CDR3 is 15 residues. The germline V and J ends were trimmed by 2 bases and 2 bases, with 10 bases remaining between them. CDR3 nucleotides: TGTGCCAGCAGCTTACTGGGGGGCACCTACAATGAGCAGTTCTTC. Translating gives CASSLLGGTYNEQFF.

The chain employs TRBV6-5 and TRBJ2-7; D is possibly TRBD1 (7 bases). Germline values: CDR1 MNHEY, CDR2 SVGAGI. Trimming shortened V by 1 base and J by 4 bases, and 11 bases separated the two germline ends. This CDR3 spans 14 amino acids. As DNA, the CDR3 is TGTGCCAGCAGTTACTTACCAGGGGGGTACGAGCAGTACTTC. Translated: CASSYLPGGYEQYF.

This clonotype was detected a few times. The V gene is TRBV19, the J gene TRBJ1-4; TRBD1 matches 7 bases. The CDR3 sequence is 14 residues long. Trimming removed 3 bases from V and 8 bases from J; junction bases left unmatched: 6. Germline assignment: CDR1 LNHDA and CDR2 SQIVND (reference sequence). The CDR3 here is CASSIRQGKEKLFF. The DNA of the CDR3 is TGTGCCAGTAGTATCCGACAGGGAAAGGAAAAACTGTTTTTT.

This clonotype was counted at least ten times. The genes are TRBV3-1 and TRBJ2-7; the match to TRBD1 covers 10 bases. The CDR3 consists of 13 residues. Germline trimming cut 10 bases from V and 1 base from J; bases unmatched to any gene: 4. Germline CDR1 is LGHDT and CDR2 is YNNKEL (reference sequence). This CDR3 reads CATRTGGSYEQYF. The CDR3 coding sequence is TGTGCCACAAGGACAGGGGGATCCTACGAGCAGTACTTC.

CDR3 protein: CSASPGTGATDTQYF. For the CDR3, the DNA is TGCAGTGCTAGCCCCGGGACAGGGGCCACAGATACGCAGTATTTT. The V and J genes are TRBV20-1 and TRBJ2-3, with TRBD1 matching 10 bases. This CDR3 has 15 amino acids. Germline trimming cut 3 bases from V and 2 bases from J; bases unmatched to any gene: 5. Germline V gives CDR1 DFQATT, CDR2 SNEGSKA (reference sequence).

V gene TRBV25-1 combines with J gene TRBJ2-4; no clear D gene. Germline V gene lookup returns CDR1 MGHDK and CDR2 SYGVNS. V dropped 6 bases and J dropped 1 base, with 7 bases sitting between them. The CDR3 extends over 13 amino acids. The CDR3 DNA reads TGTGCCAGCAGCGTAGGGGCCAAAAACATTCAGTACTTC. Protein: CASSVGAKNIQYF.

The J gene is TRBJ2-7, the V gene TRBV28; 10 bases are a match to TRBD1. Germline values: CDR1 MDHEN, CDR2 SYDVKM. CDR3 size: 13 residues. Trimming took 11 bases from V and 2 from J; bases not matched to a gene: 6. The CDR3 is CAGSGTGAYEQYF. For the CDR3, the DNA is TGTGCCGGATCCGGGACAGGGGCCTACGAGCAGTACTTC. Drawing the rest from reference TRBV28 and TRBJ2-7, the complete variable domain is DVKVTQSSRYLVKRTGEKVFLECVQDMDHENMFWYRQDPGLGLRLIYFSYDVKMKEKGDIPEGYSVSREKKERFSLILESASTNQTSMYLCAGSGTGAYEQYFGPGTRLTVT.